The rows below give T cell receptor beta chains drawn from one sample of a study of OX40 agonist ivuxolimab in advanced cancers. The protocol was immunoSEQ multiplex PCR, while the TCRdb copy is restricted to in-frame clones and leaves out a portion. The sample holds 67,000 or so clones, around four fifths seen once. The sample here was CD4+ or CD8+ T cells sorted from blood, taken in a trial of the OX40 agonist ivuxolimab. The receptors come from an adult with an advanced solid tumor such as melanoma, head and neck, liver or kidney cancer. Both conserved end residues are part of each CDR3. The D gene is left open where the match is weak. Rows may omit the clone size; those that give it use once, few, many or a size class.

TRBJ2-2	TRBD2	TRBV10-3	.	TGTGCCACCTTAGCGGGAGCGGACACCGGGGAGCTGTTTTTT	CATLAGADTGELFF
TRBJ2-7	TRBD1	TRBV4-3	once	TGCGCCAGCAGCCAATGGACAGGGAACCACGAGCAGTACTTC	CASSQWTGNHEQYF
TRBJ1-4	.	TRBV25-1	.	TGTGCCAGCACCGACTCGTCTAATGAAAAACTGTTTTTT	CASTDSSNEKLFF
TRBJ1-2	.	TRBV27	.	TGTGCCAGCAGGCACACAGGGTTAGCTAACTATGGCTACACCTTC	CASRHTGLANYGYTF
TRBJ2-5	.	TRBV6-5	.	TGTGCCAGCAGTTACTCGGGGCGTGGGTACCAAGAGACCCAGTACTTC	CASSYSGRGYQETQYF
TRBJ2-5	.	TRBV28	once	TGTGCCAGCAGCCTACCCCCCCGGGAGACCCAGTACTTC	CASSLPPRETQYF
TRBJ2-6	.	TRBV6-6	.	TGTGCCAGCAGTTACGGGCAGGGGAAGGCCAACGTCCTGACTTTC	CASSYGQGKANVLTF
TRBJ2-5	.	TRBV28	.	TGTGCCAGCAGTTCCGGTCGGGGAGAGAGAGAGACCCAGTACTTC	CASSSGRGERETQYF
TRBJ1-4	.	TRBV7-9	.	TGTGCCAGCAGCCTGAAACCGGGACGGATTAATGAAAAACTGTTTTTT	CASSLKPGRINEKLFF
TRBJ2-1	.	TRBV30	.	TGTGCCTGGAGTGTGACTGTTTCGTCTTTCAATGAGCAGTTCTTC	CAWSVTVSSFNEQFF
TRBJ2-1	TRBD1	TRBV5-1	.	TGCGCCAGCAGGCGGGGACAGGACAATGAGCAGTTCTTC	CASRRGQDNEQFF
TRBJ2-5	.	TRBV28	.	TGTGCCAGCAGTTTGTCCTCCATAGGGGAGACCCAGTACTTC	CASSLSSIGETQYF
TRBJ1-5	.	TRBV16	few	TGTGCCAGCAGCCAACAGGATTTGAGCAATCAGCCCCAGCATTTT	CASSQQDLSNQPQHF
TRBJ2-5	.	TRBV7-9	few	TGTGCCAGCAGCTCGGACCTTTGGCAAGAGACCCAGTACTTC	CASSSDLWQETQYF
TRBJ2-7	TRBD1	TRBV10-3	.	TGTGCCATCAGTGAGGGTTACACGACAGGGGAATACGAGCAGTACTTC	CAISEGYTTGEYEQYF
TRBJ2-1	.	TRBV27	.	TGTGCCATCCGTCCACGCCCAGCTGTCCGCGATGAGCAGTTCTTC	CAIRPRPAVRDEQFF
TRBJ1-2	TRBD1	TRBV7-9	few	TGTGCCAGCAGCTTAAGCCCCGCACGACAGGGGTGGTCTAACTATGGCTACACCTTC	CASSLSPARQGWSNYGYTF
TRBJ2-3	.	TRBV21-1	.	TGTGCCAGCAGCAAAGCAACTAGCGGGAGAAGCACGCAGTATTTT	CASSKATSGRSTQYF
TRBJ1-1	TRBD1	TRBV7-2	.	TGTGCCAGCAGCTTGGAGGGACAGGGGGCCGAGGCTTTCTTT	CASSLEGQGAEAFF
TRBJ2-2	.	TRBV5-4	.	TGTGCCAGCAGCTTGGGAGGCCGAGCTTACAACACCGGGGAGCTGTTTTTT	CASSLGGRAYNTGELFF
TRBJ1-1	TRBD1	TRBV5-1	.	TGCGCCAGCAGCTTCCAGGGGGATGGAGCTTTCTTT	CASSFQGDGAFF
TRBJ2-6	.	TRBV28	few	TGTGCCAGCAGTTTAGTTTTCGAAGGTTACTCTGGGGCCAACGTCCTGACTTTC	CASSLVFEGYSGANVLTF
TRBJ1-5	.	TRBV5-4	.	TGTGCCAGCAGCTTCTCCCCCTCCCAGCCCCAGCATTTT	CASSFSPSQPQHF
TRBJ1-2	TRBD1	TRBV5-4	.	TGTGCCAGCAGCCCCACAGGGGGCAGGGGGCTCAGGGGCTACACCTTC	CASSPTGGRGLRGYTF
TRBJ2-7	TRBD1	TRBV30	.	TGTGCCTGGAGTGTATCTATGACAGGGGACTCCTACGAGCAGTACTTC	CAWSVSMTGDSYEQYF
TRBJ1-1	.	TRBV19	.	TGTGCCAGCCTAAAGGGAAACACTGAAGCTTTCTTT	CASLKGNTEAFF
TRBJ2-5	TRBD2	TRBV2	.	TGTGCCAGCAGTGCGACTAGCGGGGGAGAGACCCAGTACTTC	CASSATSGGETQYF
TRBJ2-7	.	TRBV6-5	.	TGTGCCAGCAGTTACTCATCTACTGCGGGGGCCGAGCAGTACTTC	CASSYSSTAGAEQYF
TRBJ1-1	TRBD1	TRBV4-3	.	TGCGCCAGCAGCCAAGGACCCGACAGGGCTATAAACACTGAAGCTTTCTTT	CASSQGPDRAINTEAFF